This T cell receptor beta chain was observed in a study of blood T cell repertoires in COVID-19. In the study overall: Specimens from acute and convalescent COVID-19 originated in the United States, Italy and Spain.

Participants reported their clinical history, and cohort assignment relied on those reports. Among Cohort 3 donors, those recovered had two negative PCRs, clearance, or symptom resolution. The CDR3 covers 14 residues. Trimming pared 6 bases from V and 11 bases from J, leaving 20 bases between. CDR1 is SGHTA and CDR2 is FQGNSA in the germline V gene. As handled by the study authors: Quantification of nucleated cells was approximated via reference gene primer amplification. The protocol was immunoSEQ multiplex PCR, while the TCRdb copy is restricted to in-frame clones and leaves out a portion. The V and J calls and clone size are taken from that table; D and trimming were inferred from the DNA. The table has under 250,000 clones, approximately 80% seen once.

The origin of this receptor is a man between 60 and 75 years old who had recovered from COVID-19. The sample consisted of PBMCs or T cells enriched from blood (not recorded which). This chain connects TRBV7-2 to TRBJ1-5; the D gene is possibly TRBD1 (5 bases). DNA for the CDR3: TGTGCCAGCAGTCCCGGAGCCCAAGGCAGGGCCCAGCATTTT. Protein sequence: CASSPGAQGRAQHF.